This T cell receptor (beta chain) was sequenced in a study of blood T cell repertoires in COVID-19. Allocation to cohorts depended on clinical history reported by the participants. Study processing details: Nucleated cell counts were estimated from reference gene primer amplification. Some clones are missing from TCRdb's copy, which holds only in-frame ones; the method was immunoSEQ multiplex PCR. V, J and clone size reflect that table, while D and trimming were determined from the DNA. Here the sample spans about 210,000 clones, 89% being singletons. V was cut by 0 bases and J by 0 bases, with 12 bases left in between. Germline CDR1 KGHSH, CDR2 LQKENI. The CDR3 has 17 residues.

Sequencing input: PBMCs or T cells enriched from blood (not recorded which). This clonotype originated in a young woman who had recovered from COVID-19. The gene calls are TRBV18 and TRBJ2-1; a weak D match, TRBD2 (6 bases). The CDR3 loop reads CASSPPNSGSSYNEQFF. The CDR3 DNA is TGTGCCAGCTCACCACCCAATAGCGGTAGCTCCTACAATGAGCAGTTCTTC.